The 16 T cell receptor beta chains below come from one sample, sequenced in a study of cytomegalovirus exposure and HLA in healthy donors. A multiplex PCR was run with 60 Vbeta primers and 13 Jbeta primers. Repertoires were generated with immunoSEQ multiplex PCR, while TCRdb's copy carries only in-frame clones and drops some. The table lists approximately 110,000 clones. Sequencing was carried out using PBMCs. Receptor source: a man aged 25-40 years in good health and CMV-seronegative.

V is TRBV6-1 and J is TRBJ1-2; 7 bases line up with TRBD1. Germline CDR1 and CDR2: MNHNS and SASEGT. The V and J ends lost 8 bases and 4 bases, in that order; junction bases with no gene match: 10. The length of the CDR3 is 14 residues. The CDR3 coding sequence is TGTGCCAGCCACACGGTGGGACAGACCTATGGCTACACCTTC. Encoded protein: CASHTVGQTYGYTF.

The rearrangement uses TRBV28 and TRBJ2-1; a possible D gene is TRBD2 (6 bases). The CDR3 is 21 amino acids. Per the germline V gene, CDR1 is MDHEN and CDR2 is SYDVKM. The V and J ends lost 6 bases and 0 bases respectively, with 30 bases between them. The CDR3 DNA is TGTGCCAGCAGCTCAACTGAATCTAGCGACGACGGTTTAAGCTCCTACAATGAGCAGTTCTTC. Translation: CASSSTESSDDGLSSYNEQFF. Complete variable domain (other parts from reference TRBV28 and TRBJ2-1): DVKVTQSSRYLVKRTGEKVFLECVQDMDHENMFWYRQDPGLGLRLIYFSYDVKMKEKGDIPEGYSVSREKKERFSLILESASTNQTSMYLCASSSTESSDDGLSSYNEQFFGPGTRLTVL.

The gene calls are TRBV29-1 and TRBJ1-1; 8 nucleotides agree with TRBD1. The CDR3 consists of 13 residues. Germline values: CDR1 SQVTM, CDR2 ANQGSEA. J gave up 7 bases and V 4 bases, and 8 bases lay outside the gene matches. For the CDR3, the DNA is TGCAGCGTTGCAGGGCAGGGGGCGATTGAAGCTTTCTTT. Its translation is CSVAGQGAIEAFF.

This chain uses TRBV28 with TRBJ1-3, with a possible D match to TRBD1 (5 bases). The CDR3 totals 17 residues. The germline V gene encodes CDR1 MDHEN and CDR2 SYDVKM. V was clipped by 5 bases and J by 2 bases, with 19 bases between them. The CDR3: CASSPPGQGKAGNTIYF. As DNA, the CDR3 is TGTGCCAGCAGTCCCCCCGGCCAGGGAAAGGCTGGAAACACCATATATTTT. The complete variable domain, with remaining parts taken from reference TRBV28 and TRBJ1-3, reads DVKVTQSSRYLVKRTGEKVFLECVQDMDHENMFWYRQDPGLGLRLIYFSYDVKMKEKGDIPEGYSVSREKKERFSLILESASTNQTSMYLCASSPPGQGKAGNTIYFGEGSWLTVV.

This chain uses TRBV5-4 with TRBJ2-7; 7 bases match TRBD2. The length of the CDR3 is 16 residues. Germline trimming cut 3 bases from V and 3 bases from J; bases unmatched to any gene: 12. Germline loops: CDR1 SGHNT, CDR2 YYREEE (reference sequence). In DNA, the CDR3 is TGTGCCAGCAGCTCGGATCCCGGGACTACCGTCTACGAGCAGTACTTC. Residues: CASSSDPGTTVYEQYF.

The V gene is TRBV5-4, the J gene TRBJ2-3; D uncertain. Trimming pared 2 bases from V and 4 bases from J, leaving 2 bases between. The CDR3 spans 11 residues. Looked up from germline, CDR1 is SGHNT and CDR2 is YYREEE (reference sequence). CDR3 coding DNA: TGTGCCAGCAGCTTCGCAGATACGCAGTATTTT. This sequence encodes CASSFADTQYF.

The rearrangement links TRBV5-1 to TRBJ2-7; 10 bases map to TRBD1. V shed 4 bases, J shed 4 bases, and the junction held 8 bases outside the gene matches. The CDR3 runs 15 residues. Per the germline V gene, CDR1 is SGHRS and CDR2 is YFSETQ. The CDR3 sequence is CASSRLTGGLYEQYF. The CDR3, as DNA: TGCGCCAGCAGCAGGTTGACAGGGGGCTTATACGAGCAGTACTTC. The full variable domain, completed using reference TRBV5-1 and TRBJ2-7, is KAGVTQTPRYLIKTRGQQVTLSCSPISGHRSVSWYQQTPGQGLQFLFEYFSETQRNKGNFPGRFSGRQFSNSRSEMNVSTLELGDSALYLCASSRLTGGLYEQYFGPGTRLTVT.

The chain is built from TRBV6-5 and TRBJ1-2, with D uncertain. The CDR3 runs to 15 residues. The V end lost 0 bases, the J end lost 2 bases, and 10 bases lay between the germline ends. The germline V gene encodes CDR1 MNHEY and CDR2 SVGAGI. CDR3 in amino acids: CASSYSSGLNYGYTF. As DNA, the CDR3 is TGTGCCAGCAGTTACTCATCAGGCTTAAACTATGGCTACACCTTC.

The gene calls are TRBV28 and TRBJ1-6; 7 nucleotides align to TRBD1. The trim removed 5 bases at V and 4 bases at J, leaving 8 bases unmatched. Germline V gene lookup returns CDR1 MDHEN and CDR2 SYDVKM. The CDR3 loop spans 16 amino acids. The CDR3 region is CASSALDRDYNSPLHF. CDR3 bases: TGTGCCAGCAGTGCGCTCGACAGGGATTATAATTCACCCCTCCACTTT.

This chain connects TRBV9 to TRBJ2-1; 11 positions agree with TRBD2. The CDR3 has 15 residues. The J segment lost 12 bases and the V segment lost 0 bases, leaving 8 bases of the junction unmatched. Germline V gene data show CDR1 as SGDLS and CDR2 as YYNGEE. The CDR3 sequence is CASSVVASGGIGQFF. CDR3 nucleotides: TGTGCCAGCAGCGTAGTGGCTAGCGGGGGGATTGGGCAGTTCTTC.

V gene TRBV10-1 combines with J gene TRBJ1-1; no clear D gene. Germline-derived CDR1 and CDR2 are WNHNN and SYGVQD (reference sequence). The V end lost 0 bases, the J end lost 4 bases, and 12 bases lay between the germline ends. CDR3 length: 15 residues. The CDR3 region is CASSESAGRSTEAFF. Here the CDR3 DNA reads TGCGCCAGCAGTGAGTCGGCGGGTAGAAGCACTGAAGCTTTCTTT.

The chain couples TRBV6-1 to TRBJ1-5, with TRBD1 identical over 7 bases. The CDR3 has 14 amino acids. With 4 bases clipped from V and 7 bases from J, the junction kept 7 bases outside the gene matches. Germline CDR1 MNHNS, CDR2 SASEGT. CDR3 loop: CASSVGQEVQPQHF. DNA of the CDR3: TGTGCCAGCAGTGTTGGACAGGAGGTCCAGCCCCAGCATTTT.

V is TRBV21-1 and J is TRBJ2-3; the table's TRBD2 call for D was not verified on the DNA. TRBV21-1 is designated a pseudogene. The CDR3 is 16 residues long. The CDR3 loop reads CASSKDWRASGIAQYF. For the CDR3, the DNA is TGTGCCAGCAGCAAAGACTGGCGGGCTAGCGGGATCGCGCAGTATTTT.

The CDR3 loop is CALWANGYTF. The CDR3 nucleotides are TGTGCCCTATGGGCCAATGGCTACACCTTC. This rearrangement joins TRBV28 to TRBJ1-2; D unclear. The V and J ends lost 11 bases and 6 bases respectively, with 10 bases between them. This CDR3 spans 10 amino acids. Germline V lookup: CDR1 MDHEN, CDR2 SYDVKM.

V usage is TRBV11-2 and J usage is TRBJ2-5; 16 positions agree with TRBD2. Germline CDR1 is SGHAT and CDR2 is FQNNGV. V lost 5 bases, J lost 4 bases, and 10 bases stayed unmatched. The CDR3 covers 18 residues. CDR3 amino acids: CASSEGLAGGNRGETQYF. DNA for the CDR3: TGTGCCAGCAGCGAGGGACTAGCGGGAGGGAATCGAGGAGAGACCCAGTACTTC. Full variable domain (outside the CDR3, taken from reference TRBV11-2 and TRBJ2-5): EAGVAQSPRYKIIEKRQSVAFWCNPISGHATLYWYQQILGQGPKLLIQFQNNGVVDDSQLPKDRFSAERLKGVDSTLKIQPAKLEDSAVYLCASSEGLAGGNRGETQYFGPGTRLLVL.

The chain has TRBV30 and TRBJ2-1; D not certain. The V end was cut by 4 bases, the J end by 4 bases, with 11 bases between. The CDR3 consists of 13 residues. Germline CDR1 GTSNPN, CDR2 SVGIG (reference sequence). The CDR3 DNA is TGTGCCTGGATGTATGGGCAATACAATGAGCAGTTCTTC. Its protein is CAWMYGQYNEQFF.